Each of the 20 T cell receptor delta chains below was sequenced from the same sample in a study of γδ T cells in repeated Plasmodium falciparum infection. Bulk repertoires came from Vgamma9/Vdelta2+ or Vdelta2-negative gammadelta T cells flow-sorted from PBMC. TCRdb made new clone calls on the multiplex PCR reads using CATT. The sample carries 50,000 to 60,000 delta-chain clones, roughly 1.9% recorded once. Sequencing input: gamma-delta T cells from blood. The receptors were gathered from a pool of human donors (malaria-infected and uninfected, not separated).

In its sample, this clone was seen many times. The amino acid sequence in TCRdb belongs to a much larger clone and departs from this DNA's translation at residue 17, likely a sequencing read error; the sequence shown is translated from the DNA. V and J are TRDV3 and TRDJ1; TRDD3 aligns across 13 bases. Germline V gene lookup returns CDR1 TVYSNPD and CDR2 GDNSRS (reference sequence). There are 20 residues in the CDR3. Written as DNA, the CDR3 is TGTGCCTTTCAGCGCCCGCTACTGGGGGATACGCATGAGGGCACCGATGAACTCATCTTT. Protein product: CAFQRPLLGDTHEGTDELIF.

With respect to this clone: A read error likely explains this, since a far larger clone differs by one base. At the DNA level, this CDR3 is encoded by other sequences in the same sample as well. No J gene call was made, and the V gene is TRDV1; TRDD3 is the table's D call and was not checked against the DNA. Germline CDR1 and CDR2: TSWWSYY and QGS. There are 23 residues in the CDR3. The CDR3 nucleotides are TGTGCTCTTGGGGAACTCGTTATATTCTCAAATCAAGGGGGATACCTTTGGACCGATAAGCTCATCTTT. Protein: CALGELVIFSNQGGYLWTDKLIF.

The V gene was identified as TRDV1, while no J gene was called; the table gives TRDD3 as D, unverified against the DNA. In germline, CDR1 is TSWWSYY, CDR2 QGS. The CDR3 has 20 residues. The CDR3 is CALGETYGTAWTFRKENIIF. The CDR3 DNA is TGTGCTCTTGGGGAAACCTACGGGACGGCTTGGACATTCCGCAAAGAGAACATCATATTT.

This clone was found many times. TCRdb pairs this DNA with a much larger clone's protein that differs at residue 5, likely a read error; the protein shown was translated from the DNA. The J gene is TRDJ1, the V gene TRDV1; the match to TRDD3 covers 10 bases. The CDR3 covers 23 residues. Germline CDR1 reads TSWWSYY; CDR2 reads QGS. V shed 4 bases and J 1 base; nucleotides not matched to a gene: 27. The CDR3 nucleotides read TGTGCTCTTGGGGCTGACGTCTTCCTACCGGGGGGATACGCGGGCATCGGCACCGATAAACTCATCTTT. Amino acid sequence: CALGADVFLPGGYAGIGTDKLIF.

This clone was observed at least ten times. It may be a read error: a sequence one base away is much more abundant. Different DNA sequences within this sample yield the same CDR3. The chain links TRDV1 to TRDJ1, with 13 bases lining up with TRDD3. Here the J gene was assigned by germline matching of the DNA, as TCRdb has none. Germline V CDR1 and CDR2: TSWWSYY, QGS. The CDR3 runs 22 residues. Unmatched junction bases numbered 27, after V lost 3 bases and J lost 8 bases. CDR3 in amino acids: CALGDPSRSTTLPVLGDTKLIF. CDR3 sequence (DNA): TGTGCTCTTGGGGACCCCTCGCGGTCCACTACCCTTCCTGTACTGGGGGATACGAAACTCATCTTT.

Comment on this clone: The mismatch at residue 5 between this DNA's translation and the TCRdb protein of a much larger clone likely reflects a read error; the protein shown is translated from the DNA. The CDR3 DNA reads TGTGCCTCCGCCTGTCTTGAGTACGATAAACTCATCTTT. Translated: CASACLEYDKLIF. The V call is TRDV3, the J call TRDJ1; the D is unclear. V lost 4 bases, J lost 4 bases, and 16 bases lay in between. This CDR3 is 13 amino acids long. Germline values: CDR1 TVYSNPD, CDR2 GDNSRS (reference sequence). Combining the CDR3 with reference TRDV3 and TRDJ1 gives the whole variable domain CDKVTQSSPDQTVASGSEVVLLCTYDTVYSNPDLFWYRIRPDYSFQFVFYGDNSRSEGADFTQGRFSVKHILTQKAFHLVISPVRTEDSATYYCASACLEYDKLIFGKGTRVTVEP.

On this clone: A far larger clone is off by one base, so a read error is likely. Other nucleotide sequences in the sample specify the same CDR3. In nucleotides, the CDR3 is TGTGCTCTTGTGGAACTTCCAGGGGTCCAAGGGATGATCTTCATACCCGATAAACTCATCTTT. Encoded protein: CALVELPGVQGMIFIPDKLIF. The chain employs TRDV1 and TRDJ1; D is perhaps TRDD2 or TRDD3 (5 bases each). Since TCRdb gives no J gene, matching the DNA to germline was used here to assign it. Germline loops: CDR1 TSWWSYY, CDR2 QGS. This CDR3 has 21 residues.

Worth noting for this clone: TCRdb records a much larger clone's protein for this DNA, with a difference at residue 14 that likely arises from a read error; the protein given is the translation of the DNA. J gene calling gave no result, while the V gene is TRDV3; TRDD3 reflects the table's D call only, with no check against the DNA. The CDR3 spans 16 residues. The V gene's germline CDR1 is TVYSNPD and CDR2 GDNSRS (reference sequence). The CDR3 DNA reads TGTGCCTCCCCCCCGTTTACTGGGGGACCCACCGATAAACCCATCTTT. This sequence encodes CASPPFTGGPTDKPIF.

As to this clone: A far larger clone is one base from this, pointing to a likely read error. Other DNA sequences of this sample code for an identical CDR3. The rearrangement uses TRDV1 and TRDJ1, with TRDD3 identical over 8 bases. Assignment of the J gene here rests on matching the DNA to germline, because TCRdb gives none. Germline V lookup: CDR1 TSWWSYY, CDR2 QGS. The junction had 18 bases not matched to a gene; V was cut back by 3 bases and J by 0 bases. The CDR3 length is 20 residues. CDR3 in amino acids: CALGELWIRRGYKYTDKLIF. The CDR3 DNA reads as TGTGCTCTTGGGGAGCTATGGATCAGGCGGGGATACAAGTACACCGATAAACTCATCTTT.

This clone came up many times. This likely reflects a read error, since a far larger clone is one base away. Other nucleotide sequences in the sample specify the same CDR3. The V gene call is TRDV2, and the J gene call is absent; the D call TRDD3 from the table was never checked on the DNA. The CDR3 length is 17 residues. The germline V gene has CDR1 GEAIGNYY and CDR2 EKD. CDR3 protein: CACDTVLGAPYTDKLIF. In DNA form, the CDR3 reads TGTGCCTGTGACACCGTACTGGGGGCCCCGTACACCGATAAACTCATCTTC.

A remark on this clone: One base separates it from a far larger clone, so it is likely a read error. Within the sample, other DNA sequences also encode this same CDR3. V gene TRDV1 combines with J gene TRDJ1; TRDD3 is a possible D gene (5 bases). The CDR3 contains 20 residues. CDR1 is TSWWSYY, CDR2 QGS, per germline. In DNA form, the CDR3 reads TGTGCTCTTGGGGAACCCACTTTCGGGTACGTAAGGGGGTACACCGATAAACTAATCTTT. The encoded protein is CALGEPTFGYVRGYTDKLIF.

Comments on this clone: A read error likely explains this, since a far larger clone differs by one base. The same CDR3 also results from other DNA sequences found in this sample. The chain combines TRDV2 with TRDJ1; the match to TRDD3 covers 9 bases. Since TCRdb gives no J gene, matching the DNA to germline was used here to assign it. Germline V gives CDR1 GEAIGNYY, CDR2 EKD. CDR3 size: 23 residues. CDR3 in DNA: TGTGCCTGCGACACCGTGGAGAGCCGGCTGGGGGATCTTGGCGGTCCTAACACCGATAAACTCATCTTT. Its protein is CACDTVESRLGDLGGPNTDKLIF.

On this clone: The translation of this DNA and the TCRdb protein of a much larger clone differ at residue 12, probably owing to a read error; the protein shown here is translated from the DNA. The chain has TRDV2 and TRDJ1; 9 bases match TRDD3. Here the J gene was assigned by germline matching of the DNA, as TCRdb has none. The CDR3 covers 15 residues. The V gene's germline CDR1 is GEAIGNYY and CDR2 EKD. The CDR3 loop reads CACETWGIGTDELIF. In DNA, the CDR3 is TGTGCCTGTGAGACCTGGGGGATCGGCACCGATGAACTCATCTTT.

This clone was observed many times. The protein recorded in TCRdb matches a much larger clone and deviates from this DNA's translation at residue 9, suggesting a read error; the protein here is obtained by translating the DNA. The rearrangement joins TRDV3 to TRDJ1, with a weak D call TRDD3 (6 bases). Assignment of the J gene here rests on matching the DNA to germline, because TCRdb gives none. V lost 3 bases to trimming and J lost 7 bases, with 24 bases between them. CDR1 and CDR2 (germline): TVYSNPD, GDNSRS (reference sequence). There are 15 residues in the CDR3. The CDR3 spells CALILSEEGYGKLIF. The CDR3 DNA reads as TGTGCCTTAATACTCTCGGAGGAGGGATATGGTAAACTCATCTTT.

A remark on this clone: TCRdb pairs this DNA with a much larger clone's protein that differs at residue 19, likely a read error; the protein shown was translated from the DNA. The CDR3 spells CALGRRFALIDLQYWGISLSPLDKLIF. The DNA for the CDR3 is TGTGCTCTTGGGCGACGCTTTGCCCTCATAGACTTGCAGTACTGGGGGATATCTCTTAGTCCCCTGGATAAACTCATCTTT. The V call is TRDV1, the J call TRDJ1; 11 bases map to TRDD3. The J gene was missing in TCRdb and was found by matching the end of the DNA to germline. Germline trimming cut 5 bases from V and 5 bases from J; bases unmatched to any gene: 43. Per germline, CDR1 TSWWSYY and CDR2 QGS. This CDR3 contains 27 residues.

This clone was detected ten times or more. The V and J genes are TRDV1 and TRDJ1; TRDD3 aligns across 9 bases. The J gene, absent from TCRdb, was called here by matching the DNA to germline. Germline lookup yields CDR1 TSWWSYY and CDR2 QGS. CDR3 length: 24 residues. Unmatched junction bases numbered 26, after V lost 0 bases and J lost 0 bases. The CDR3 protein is CALGELASRFRHWGTERYTDKLIF. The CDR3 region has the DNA TGTGCTCTTGGGGAACTAGCATCGCGATTCCGTCACTGGGGGACAGAGCGGTACACCGATAAACTCATCTTT.

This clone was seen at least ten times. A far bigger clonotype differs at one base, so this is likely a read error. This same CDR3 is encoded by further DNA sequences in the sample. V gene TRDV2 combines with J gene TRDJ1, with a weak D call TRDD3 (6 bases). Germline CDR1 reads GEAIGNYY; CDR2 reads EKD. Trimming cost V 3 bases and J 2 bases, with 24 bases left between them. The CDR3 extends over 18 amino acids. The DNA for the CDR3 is TGTGCCTGTGACCCGGTACTGGGTGATACAAGAGAGACCGATAAACTCATCTTT. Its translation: CACDPVLGDTRETDKLIF.

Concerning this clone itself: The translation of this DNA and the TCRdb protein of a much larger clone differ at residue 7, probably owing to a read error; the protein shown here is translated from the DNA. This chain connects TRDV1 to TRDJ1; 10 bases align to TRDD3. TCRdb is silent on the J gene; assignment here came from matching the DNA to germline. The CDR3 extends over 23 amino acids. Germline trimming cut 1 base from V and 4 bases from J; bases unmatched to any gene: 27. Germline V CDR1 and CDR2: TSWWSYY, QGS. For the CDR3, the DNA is TGTGCTCTTGGGGAACGGGCTTACCTATTACCGGGGGATACGCGCGGGGGAGACGATAAACTCATCTTT. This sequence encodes CALGERAYLLPGDTRGGDDKLIF.

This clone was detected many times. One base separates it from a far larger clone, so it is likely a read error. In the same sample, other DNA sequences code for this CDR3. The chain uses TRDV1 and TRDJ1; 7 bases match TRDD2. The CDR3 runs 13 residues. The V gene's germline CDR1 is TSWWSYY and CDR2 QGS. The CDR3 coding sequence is TGTGCCCTTGGGGAAGTTCCTACGAATAAACTCATCTTT. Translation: CALGEVPTNKLIF.

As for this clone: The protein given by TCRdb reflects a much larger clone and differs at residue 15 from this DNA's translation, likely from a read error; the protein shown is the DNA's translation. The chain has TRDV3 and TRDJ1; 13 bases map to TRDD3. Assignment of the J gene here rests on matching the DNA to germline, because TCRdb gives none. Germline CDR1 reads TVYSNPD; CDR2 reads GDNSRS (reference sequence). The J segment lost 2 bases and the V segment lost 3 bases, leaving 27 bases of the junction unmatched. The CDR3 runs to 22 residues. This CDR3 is CAFLYSSVLGDTWASGTDKLIF. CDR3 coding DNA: TGTGCCTTCCTTTACTCTTCGGTACTGGGGGATACGTGGGCCTCAGGAACCGATAAACTCATCTTT.